This T cell receptor (beta chain) is drawn from a study of T cell responses to AZD1222 COVID-19 vaccine. Sequencing was performed with immunoSEQ multiplex PCR; in TCRdb, only in-frame clones are kept and a portion is missing. The sample holds around 150,000 clones, approximately 90% seen once. CDR1 and CDR2 from the germline V gene are SGHAT and FQNNGV. The CDR3 has 17 amino acids. Deletions cut 5 bases from V and 5 bases from J, with 22 bases between. Study outcomes and limitations: Researchers took repertoire samples only after the peak T cell response had come. Baseline seropositivity occurred in only a handful of AZD1222 recipients. Epitopes outside B.1.351 and B.1.1.7 mutated regions reportedly drew nearly half of spike TCRs. With two AZD1222 doses given, Spike-specific TCR breadth and depth both rose.

Regarding this clone: Antigen unknown.

Sequences were derived from peripheral blood, sampled on day 0 of MenACWY control vaccination. The rearrangement uses TRBV11-2 and TRBJ2-1; D uncertain. This clonotype was sampled from an adult in good health. The DNA for the CDR3 is TGTGCCAGCAGCCAAAGAGAGTCTTCCATAACAAACAATGAGCAGTTCTTC. Amino acid sequence: CASSQRESSITNNEQFF.